Listed below are T cell receptor beta chains from one sample, sequenced in a study of blood T cells in healthy people across ages. MiXCR, run by TCRdb on the 5' RACE reads, gives a single entry per CDR3 protein. Of about 1.1 million distinct CDR3 sequences in the sample, roughly two fifths were seen once. Material: blood. The receptor set was obtained from a man between 18 and 29 years old in good health. Both conserved end residues are part of each CDR3. Each record gives: D gene, V gene, J gene, clone size, CDR3 protein, CDR3 DNA. A D gene is named only where the DNA matches it firmly. Clone size is stated in some rows and not others, as once, few, many or a class when expanded.

-	TRBV5-1	TRBJ1-5	few	CASSLMGAGQPQHF	TGCGCCAGCAGCTTGATGGGGGCGGGTCAGCCCCAGCATTTT
-	TRBV6-2/TRBV6-3	TRBJ1-1	few	CASSYLLLGNAEAFF	TGTGCCAGCAGTTACCTATTACTCGGCAACGCTGAAGCTTTCTTT
TRBD1	TRBV20-1	TRBJ2-5	once	CSARELQGWGETQYF	TGCAGTGCTAGAGAACTACAGGGGTGGGGGGAGACCCAGTACTTC
-	TRBV28	TRBJ1-4	once	CASGPQGTNEKLFF	TGTGCCAGCGGGCCGCAGGGAACTAATGAAAAACTGTTTTTT
-	TRBV6-5	TRBJ2-3	-	CASSYSGRGVGADTQYF	TGTGCCAGCAGTTACTCCGGCAGGGGGGTGGGCGCAGATACGCAGTATTTT
-	TRBV2	TRBJ2-7	few	CASKDSNSYEQYF	TGTGCCAGCAAGGACAGTAACTCCTACGAGCAGTACTTC
-	TRBV14	TRBJ1-2	few	CASSQVPLSGYTF	TGTGCCAGCAGCCAAGTCCCTCTCTCTGGCTACACCTTC
-	TRBV12-3/TRBV12-4	TRBJ2-1	-	CASSFSADGSYNEQFF	TGTGCCAGCAGTTTTTCAGCCGACGGCTCCTACAATGAGCAGTTCTTC
TRBD2	TRBV4-3	TRBJ2-1	-	CASSQDGSGGAYNEQFF	TGCGCCAGCAGCCAAGATGGGAGCGGGGGGGCCTACAATGAGCAGTTCTTC
-	TRBV7-2	TRBJ2-3	once	CAGSSTSGRDTQYF	TGTGCCGGCAGCTCCACTTCAGGGCGAGATACGCAGTATTTT
-	TRBV7-9	TRBJ1-1	few	CASSFVGTEAFF	TGTGCCAGCAGCTTCGTCGGCACTGAAGCTTTCTTT
-	TRBV5-1	TRBJ2-6	-	CASSLYGTESSGANVLTF	TGCGCCAGCAGCTTATACGGGACGGAAAGCTCTGGGGCCAACGTCCTGACTTTC
-	TRBV15	TRBJ2-2	-	CATSRENTGELFF	TGTGCCACCAGCAGAGAGAACACCGGGGAGCTGTTTTTT
-	TRBV7-3	TRBJ2-3	-	CASSLMANRDHTDTQYF	TGTGCCAGCAGCTTAATGGCTAACCGAGACCACACAGATACGCAGTATTTT
-	TRBV7-8	TRBJ1-1	few	CASKTGGAERNTEAFF	TGTGCCAGCAAAACGGGGGGGGCTGAGAGGAACACTGAAGCTTTCTTT
-	TRBV24-1	TRBJ2-4	-	CATSDLNGGWVYNIQYF	TGTGCCACCAGTGATTTGAACGGTGGGTGGGTCTACAACATTCAGTACTTC
-	TRBV30	TRBJ2-2	-	CACQRGREESGELFF	TGTGCCTGTCAGAGGGGCAGGGAGGAGTCCGGGGAGCTGTTTTTT
-	TRBV20-1	TRBJ1-2	-	CSARGGEQGIYGYTF	TGCAGTGCTAGAGGGGGGGAACAGGGAATATATGGCTACACCTTC
-	TRBV4-3	TRBJ1-5	-	CASSLSTAAGDQPQHF	TGCGCCAGCAGCCTCTCGACGGCGGCAGGGGATCAGCCCCAGCATTTT
TRBD1	TRBV6-6	TRBJ1-1	-	CASSHLGGQGAGEAFF	TGTGCCAGCAGTCACCTGGGGGGACAGGGGGCAGGTGAAGCTTTCTTT
-	TRBV20-1	TRBJ1-6	few	CSARNQSPLHF	TGCAGTGCCCGTAATCAGTCACCCCTCCACTTT
TRBD2	TRBV27	TRBJ2-3	-	CAIKTSGTYTDTQYF	TGTGCCATCAAGACTAGCGGGACATACACAGATACGCAGTATTTT
-	TRBV14	TRBJ1-2	-	CASSQDFRGTYTF	TGTGCCAGCAGCCAAGATTTTCGGGGTACCTACACCTTC
TRBD1	TRBV4-1	TRBJ1-5	-	CASSLRTGDSSAQHF	TGCGCCAGCAGCCTCAGGACAGGGGATTCTTCGGCCCAGCATTTT
-	TRBV7-8	TRBJ2-3	-	CASSLGGAVIADTQYF	TGTGCCAGCAGCTTAGGGGGGGCCGTCATAGCAGATACGCAGTATTTT
TRBD1	TRBV5-1	TRBJ2-7	few	CASSLEGQSYEQYF	TGCGCCAGCAGCTTGGAGGGACAGAGCTACGAGCAGTACTTC
-	TRBV12-3/TRBV12-4	TRBJ1-1	-	CASSRGYGQGNTEAFF	TGTGCCAGCAGTAGAGGGTACGGGCAGGGGAACACTGAAGCTTTCTTT
-	TRBV29-1	TRBJ2-5	-	CSVGEGAGQYF	TGCAGCGTCGGGGAGGGGGCCGGGCAGTACTTC
-	TRBV2	TRBJ2-3	-	CASSWLAISTDTQYF	TGTGCCAGCAGTTGGCTAGCGATTAGCACAGATACGCAGTATTTT
TRBD2	TRBV7-2	TRBJ2-7	few	CASSSLAAYEQYF	TGTGCCAGCAGCTCCCTAGCGGCCTACGAGCAGTACTTC
-	TRBV12-3/TRBV12-4	TRBJ1-2	many	CASSLVRGTNYGYTF	TGTGCCAGCAGTTTAGTCCGGGGTACTAACTATGGCTACACCTTC
-	TRBV11-2	TRBJ2-7	-	CASRAGTYEQYF	TGTGCCAGCAGGGCGGGTACCTACGAGCAGTACTTC
-	TRBV30	TRBJ1-1	-	CAWRLDRNTEAFF	TGTGCCTGGAGGTTAGACCGGAACACTGAAGCTTTCTTT
-	TRBV6-2/TRBV6-3	TRBJ1-5	-	CASSTEDYQPQHF	TGTGCCAGCAGTACCGAAGATTATCAGCCCCAGCATTTT
TRBD1	TRBV5-1	TRBJ1-4	-	CASADRLNEKLFF	TGCGCCAGCGCGGACAGGCTGAATGAAAAACTGTTTTTT
-	TRBV20-1	TRBJ2-5	-	CSATRRGVYQETQYF	TGCAGTGCTACGAGAAGGGGGGTATACCAAGAGACCCAGTACTTC
TRBD1	TRBV12-5	TRBJ1-1	-	CASGLQTGGTEAFF	TGTGCTAGTGGCCTTCAAACAGGGGGCACTGAAGCTTTCTTT
TRBD2	TRBV7-2	TRBJ2-1	many	CASSLAASGTYNEQFF	TGTGCCAGCAGCTTAGCGGCTAGCGGGACCTACAATGAGCAGTTCTTC